These 7 T cell receptor beta chains came from one sample sequenced in a study of beta chain features in type 1 diabetes. Study-level results: Shortening that was moderate but significant affected the TCRB CDR3s of Type 1 diabetes patients in all four CD4+ subsets.

These receptors lack a known antigen. All of the isolated RNA was reverse transcribed, so expressed TCRB transcripts were sequenced. TCRdb's copy holds only in-frame clones and misses some; the assay was immunoSEQ multiplex PCR. The sample lists hundreds of thousands of clones, over 14% occurring once. The sample was naive CD4+ T cells from blood. The receptors shown here come from a man between 18 and 29 years old with type 1 diabetes.

J is TRBJ1-5 and V is TRBV27, with D maybe TRBD1 (6 bases). Germline loops: CDR1 MNHEY, CDR2 SMNVEV (reference sequence). V gave up 2 bases and J gave up 2 bases, with 16 bases separating them. The CDR3 has 17 amino acids. This chain's CDR3 is CASSLRRGHGGNQPQHF. CDR3 coding DNA: TGTGCCAGCAGTTTACGTAGGGGACACGGGGGCAATCAGCCCCAGCATTTT.

This chain joins TRBV2 and TRBJ1-3; a possible D gene is TRBD1 (5 bases). Trimming removed 4 bases at V and 4 bases at J, with 11 bases between. Germline CDR1 reads SNHLY; CDR2 reads FYNNEI. This CDR3 contains 14 residues. CDR3 nucleotides: TGTGCCAGCAGTGTTAAGGGGCCCGGAAACACCATATATTTT. Its translation is CASSVKGPGNTIYF.

In the case of this clone: The sample carries other DNA sequences with the same CDR3. V gene TRBV30 combines with J gene TRBJ2-1; 8 bases are shared with TRBD1. CDR3 size: 14 residues. Germline CDR1 GTSNPN, CDR2 SVGIG (reference sequence). J was trimmed by 3 bases and V by 1 base; bases with no gene match: 2. CDR3 sequence: CAWSGTGGYNEQFF. The CDR3 DNA reads TGTGCCTGGAGTGGAACAGGGGGCTACAATGAGCAGTTCTTC.

The DNA of the CDR3 is TGCGCCAGCAGCCAAATGCCCAGGCGATCCTACGAGCAGTACTTC. It is translated as CASSQMPRRSYEQYF. The V gene is TRBV4-1, the J gene TRBJ2-7; D is ambiguous. CDR1 and CDR2 from the germline V gene are MGHRA and YSYEKL. Trimming shortened V by 2 bases and J by 1 base, and 12 bases separated the two germline ends. CDR3 length: 15 amino acids.

There are a few counts of this clone. This chain joins TRBV6-5 and TRBJ2-6, with D perhaps TRBD2 (6 bases). The ends were cut back, 0 bases at V and 2 bases at J, with 8 bases in the middle. In germline, CDR1 is MNHEY, CDR2 SVGAGI. The CDR3 is made up of 16 amino acids. CDR3 bases: TGTGCCAGCAGTTACTCCGGAGGGGCTGGGGCCAACGTCCTGACTTTC. Its translation is CASSYSGGAGANVLTF.

The genes are TRBV4-2 and TRBJ2-7, with TRBD2 matching 11 bases. The CDR3 extends over 16 amino acids. Germline CDR1 LGHNA, CDR2 YNFKEQ. Trimming cost V 1 base and J 3 bases; bases outside gene matches: 5. CDR3 coding DNA: TGTGCCAGCAGCCAAGTGCTGACTAGCGGGAACTACGAGCAGTACTTC. Its protein is CASSQVLTSGNYEQYF.

A few counts support this clone. The chain uses TRBV29-1 and TRBJ2-3; 7 bases line up with TRBD1. The V gene end was trimmed by 4 bases and the J gene end by 4 bases; junction bases not matched to a gene: 8. Germline lookup yields CDR1 SQVTM and CDR2 ANQGSEA. This CDR3 contains 14 residues. The CDR3: CSVVGQGVADTQYF. DNA of the CDR3: TGCAGCGTTGTCGGGCAGGGGGTTGCAGATACGCAGTATTTT.